Following are 14 T cell receptor beta chains from one sample sequenced in a study of T cells in Graves' hyperthyroidism and ophthalmopathy. Researchers took RNA transcripts and amplified the TCR beta CDR3 regions from them. HTBI primers were used for first-round RT-PCR of the TCR CDR3. TCRdb itself ran the multiplex PCR reads through MiXCR, one entry per CDR3 protein. There are about 610,000 distinct CDR3 sequences in the sample; 46% occur only once, and about 8% lies in the top ten. The sequencing sample was made of peripheral blood or thyroid tissue (not recorded which). The receptors were gathered from a young woman with Graves' hyperthyroidism.

This chain links TRBV9 with TRBJ2-5; TRBD2 aligns across 14 bases. Looked up from germline, CDR1 is SGDLS and CDR2 is YYNGEE. This CDR3 is built from 16 residues. After removal of 3 bases from V and 9 bases from J, the junction contained 10 bases not matched to a gene. The CDR3 bases are TGTGCCAGCAGCGAGGGACTAGCGGGAGAGGGGCGGCCCCAGTACTTC. It codes for CASSEGLAGEGRPQYF.

This clonotype was counted many times. This chain uses TRBV12-3 or TRBV12-4 with TRBJ1-6, with unresolved D. This CDR3 spans 14 amino acids. V lost 1 base, J lost 9 bases, and 10 bases lay in between. The CDR3 here is CASSLEGGGSPLHF. The DNA of the CDR3 is TGTGCCAGCAGTTTAGAGGGCGGAGGTTCACCCCTCCACTTT.

As for this clonotype: The conserved final phenylalanine or tryptophan is absent from the CDR3, which likely points to a read error. No DNA is shown, since the ends of the CDR3 on it are uncertain; the CDR3 is the one TCRdb lists. This chain connects TRBV7-2 to TRBJ2-5. Ends included, the CDR3 has 8 residues. Looked up from germline, CDR1 is SGHTA and CDR2 is FQGNSA. CDR3 sequence reads: CASSFGFG.

This clonotype was observed at least ten times. The rearrangement links TRBV3-1 to TRBJ2-5; 9 bases map to TRBD1. Germline V gene sequence: CDR1 LGHDT, CDR2 YNNKEL (reference sequence). CDR3 size: 16 residues. The trim removed 4 bases at V and 3 bases at J, leaving 9 bases unmatched. The CDR3 DNA sequence: TGTGCCAGCAGCCCGGGACAGGGTAAGGTCGAAGAGACCCAGTACTTC. This encodes CASSPGQGKVEETQYF.

Comments on this clonotype: This may come from a read error, since a much larger clone is one base off. The rearrangement links TRBV12-5 to TRBJ2-7; 8 bases are shared with TRBD1. Per the germline V gene, CDR1 is LGHNT and CDR2 is FRNRAP. This CDR3 region has 13 residues. V trimming: 6 bases; J trimming: 5 bases; junction bases outside the gene matches: 6. CDR3 residues: CASGRTGNDEQYF. In nucleotides, the CDR3 is TGTGCTAGTGGAAGGACAGGGAATGACGAGCAGTACTTC.

The CDR3 sequence is CAISESAGANVLTF. The CDR3 DNA follows: TGTGCCATCAGTGAGTCCGCGGGGGCCAACGTCCTGACTTTC. The chain employs TRBV10-3 and TRBJ2-6; no reliable D call. V lost 0 bases and J lost 4, with 4 bases in between. CDR1 is ENHRY, CDR2 SYGVKD, per germline. This CDR3 spans 14 amino acids.

In its sample, this clonotype was seen many times. The CDR3 DNA reads TGTGCCAGTAGTAATCGACTACAAATCTCTGGGGCCAACGTCCTGACTTTC. It is translated as CASSNRLQISGANVLTF. The V and J genes are TRBV19 and TRBJ2-6, with D maybe TRBD2 (5 bases). Trimming took off 4 bases at V and 0 bases at J, with 13 bases between the two ends. Germline assignment: CDR1 LNHDA and CDR2 SQIVND (reference sequence). The CDR3 loop spans 17 amino acids.

This clonotype was counted at least ten times. This chain connects TRBV5-1 to TRBJ2-5; D assignment may be TRBD1 or TRBD2 (5 bases each). The CDR3 is 14 residues long. Trimming removed 4 bases at V and 0 bases at J, with 10 bases between. CDR1 SGHRS and CDR2 YFSETQ come from the germline V gene. As DNA, the CDR3 is TGCGCCAGCAGCCCAGGGAGATACCAAGAGACCCAGTACTTC. Encoded protein: CASSPGRYQETQYF.

With regard to this clonotype: A much more abundant neighbour one base away suggests this may be a read error. This chain connects TRBV29-1 to TRBJ2-5; D unresolved. Germline lookup yields CDR1 SQVTM and CDR2 ANQGSEA. The CDR3 sequence is 9 residues long. V was shortened by 3 bases and J by 11 bases, with 7 bases between the two germline ends. CDR3 sequence: CSVDNEQYF. The CDR3 nucleotides are TGCAGCGTTGACAATGAGCAGTACTTC.

V is TRBV20-1 and J is TRBJ2-2; D not resolved. The ends were cut back, 2 bases at V and 7 bases at J, with 2 bases in the middle. Germline V CDR1 and CDR2: DFQATT, SNEGSKA (reference sequence). The CDR3 covers 10 residues. The DNA for the CDR3 is TGCAGTGCTAGACTCGGGGAGCTGTTTTTT. Translation gives CSARLGELFF.

This chain joins TRBV20-1 and TRBJ2-3; the match to TRBD1 covers 7 bases. This CDR3 contains 14 residues. Germline trimming cut 3 bases from V and 5 bases from J; bases unmatched to any gene: 8. Germline CDR1 reads DFQATT; CDR2 reads SNEGSKA (reference sequence). CDR3 DNA sequence: TGCAGTGCTAGTCTGGACAGGTTCAGAGATACGCAGTATTTT. Its translation: CSASLDRFRDTQYF.

J is TRBJ1-4 and V is TRBV9; 7 bases line up with TRBD1. The CDR3 runs 16 residues. The germline V gene has CDR1 SGDLS and CDR2 YYNGEE. V lost 7 bases and J lost 7; bases outside the gene matches: 16. CDR3 coding DNA: TGTGCCAGCGGGGGGGCGACAGGGCGGCAAAGTGAAAAACTGTTTTTT. This gives the protein CASGGATGRQSEKLFF.

Only one count was recorded for this clonotype. V gene TRBV12-3 or TRBV12-4 combines with J gene TRBJ1-5, with D tentatively TRBD1 (6 bases). V was cut by 4 bases and J by 11 bases, with 18 bases left in between. CDR3 length equals 14 residues. The CDR3 loop is CASSYRTARETQHF. The CDR3 region has the DNA TGTGCCAGCAGTTATCGGACAGCTAGGGAGACCCAGCATTTT.

This clonotype has a single count. The chain joins TRBV7-3 to TRBJ1-1; 7 positions match TRBD1. The CDR3 sequence is 14 residues long. Germline CDR1 and CDR2: SGHTA and FQGTGA. Trimming took 3 bases from V and 4 from J; bases not matched to a gene: 5. The CDR3 region has the DNA TGTGCCAGCAGCTTGTCAGGGGGGGTCACTGAAGCTTTCTTT. This sequence encodes CASSLSGGVTEAFF. Supplemented by reference TRBV7-3 and TRBJ1-1, the full variable domain reads GAGVSQTPSNKVTEKGKYVELRCDPISGHTALYWYRQSLGQGPEFLIYFQGTGAADDSGLPNDRFFAVRPEGSVSTLKIQRTERGDSAVYLCASSLSGGVTEAFFGQGTRLTVV.